The next 30 T cell receptor beta chains were all read from a single sample in a study of OX40 agonist ivuxolimab in advanced cancers. TCRdb's table, derived via immunoSEQ multiplex PCR, lists solely in-frame clones and lacks some. The repertoire includes about 36,000 clones, around 77% of them detected once, and roughly a fifth sits in the top ten. Specimen: CD4+ or CD8+ T cells sorted from blood, collected in a trial of the OX40 agonist ivuxolimab. Source of these receptors: an adult with an advanced solid tumor such as melanoma, head and neck, liver or kidney cancer.

V is TRBV19 and J is TRBJ2-1, with D possibly matching TRBD2 (6 bases). Germline V gene sequence: CDR1 LNHDA, CDR2 SQIVND (reference sequence). V was pared by 1 base and J by 1 base, with 8 bases between. The CDR3 extends over 15 amino acids. The CDR3 DNA reads TGTGCCAGTAGTATAGGCGGGAAGTCCTACAATGAGCAGTTCTTC. This translates into CASSIGGKSYNEQFF. Full variable domain (remainder filled in from reference TRBV19 and TRBJ2-1): DGGITQSPKYLFRKEGQNVTLSCEQNLNHDAMYWYRQDPGQGLRLIYYSQIVNDFQKGDIAEGYSVSREKKESFPLTVTSAQKNPTAFYLCASSIGGKSYNEQFFGPGTRLTVL.

This clone is labeled as medium-sized (0.01 to 0.1%). V and J are TRBV9 and TRBJ2-3; TRBD2 agrees at 8 bases. V shed 7 bases and J 0 bases; nucleotides not matched to a gene: 7. CDR3 size: 15 residues. The V gene's germline CDR1 is SGDLS and CDR2 YYNGEE. CDR3 nucleotide sequence: TGTGCCAGCGGGGAGGCGGGAGGTAGCACAGATACGCAGTATTTT. Translation gives CASGEAGGSTDTQYF. The full variable domain, completed using reference TRBV9 and TRBJ2-3, is DSGVTQTPKHLITATGQRVTLRCSPRSGDLSVYWYQQSLDQGLQFLIQYYNGEERAKGNILERFSAQQFPDLHSELNLSSLELGDSALYFCASGEAGGSTDTQYFGPGTRLTVL.

This chain joins TRBV27 and TRBJ2-7, with D possibly matching TRBD1 (6 bases). Germline CDR1 and CDR2: MNHEY and SMNVEV (reference sequence). V was cut by 3 bases and J by 1 base, with 7 bases left in between. This CDR3 comprises 13 residues. The CDR3 loop reads CASSFTGSYEQYF. Here the CDR3 DNA reads TGTGCCAGCAGTTTCACAGGGTCCTACGAGCAGTACTTC.

The chain carries TRBV6-4 and TRBJ2-7; D is undetermined. Deletions cut 8 bases from V and 2 bases from J, with 13 bases between. Per the germline V gene, CDR1 is MRHNA and CDR2 is SNTAGT. The CDR3 covers 13 residues. CDR3 sequence (DNA): TGTGCCAGCTCCCAAGGGTGGCCCTACGAGCAGTACTTC. It codes for CASSQGWPYEQYF.

The chain has TRBV29-1 and TRBJ1-2; D is unresolved. Germline CDR1 and CDR2: SQVTM and ANQGSEA. Trimming pared 7 bases from V and 6 bases from J, leaving 12 bases between. CDR3 length: 11 amino acids. The CDR3 is CSAGRGNGYTF. CDR3 coding DNA: TGCAGCGCTGGACGAGGAAATGGCTACACCTTC.

This sequence joins TRBV27 and TRBJ1-2; 7 bases line up with TRBD1. In germline, CDR1 is MNHEY, CDR2 SMNVEV (reference sequence). The CDR3 contains 15 residues. V shed 6 bases and J 4 bases; nucleotides not matched to a gene: 11. CDR3 DNA sequence: TGTGCCAGCAGCCCCCTGGGGACAGACTTCTATGGCTACACCTTC. Amino acid sequence: CASSPLGTDFYGYTF.

This clone was observed a few times. The chain joins TRBV7-6 to TRBJ1-2; 7 bases line up with TRBD1. Germline trimming cut 5 bases from V and 3 bases from J; bases unmatched to any gene: 3. CDR3 length equals 13 residues. From germline, CDR1 is SGHVS and CDR2 FNYEAQ. CDR3 coding DNA: TGTGCCAGCAGCCCCGACAGGGACTATGGCTACACCTTC. It specifies CASSPDRDYGYTF.

This chain connects TRBV30 to TRBJ2-7; D remains unclear. The CDR3 is 12 residues long. Germline V gives CDR1 GTSNPN, CDR2 SVGIG (reference sequence). Trimming removed 5 bases at V and 2 bases at J, with 10 bases between. In nucleotides, the CDR3 is TGTGCCTGGTCCCGGAATGCCTACGAGCAGTACTTC. It encodes CAWSRNAYEQYF. Based on the CDR3 plus reference TRBV30 and TRBJ2-7, the full variable domain is SQTIHQWPATLVQPVGSPLSLECTVEGTSNPNLYWYRQAAGRGLQLLFYSVGIGQISSEVPQNLSASRPQDRQFILSSKKLLLSDSGFYLCAWSRNAYEQYFGPGTRLTVT.

In DNA form, the CDR3 reads TGCGCCAGCAGCCAATATCAGACGCAAATCGAGCAGTACTTC. Protein product: CASSQYQTQIEQYF. The chain employs TRBV4-1 and TRBJ2-7; no firm D call. Germline CDR1 and CDR2: MGHRA and YSYEKL. V was shortened by 2 bases and J by 6 bases, with 14 bases between the two germline ends. The CDR3 spans 14 residues.

The V and J genes are TRBV28 and TRBJ1-1; perhaps TRBD1 as D (5 bases). Germline loops: CDR1 MDHEN, CDR2 SYDVKM. The CDR3 is 13 amino acids. Trimming took 5 bases from V and 4 from J, leaving 11 bases between them. CDR3 in amino acids: CASSQGTPTEAFF. The CDR3 coding sequence is TGTGCCAGCAGTCAAGGGACCCCCACTGAAGCTTTCTTT. Filled out from reference TRBV28 and TRBJ1-1, the complete variable domain reads DVKVTQSSRYLVKRTGEKVFLECVQDMDHENMFWYRQDPGLGLRLIYFSYDVKMKEKGDIPEGYSVSREKKERFSLILESASTNQTSMYLCASSQGTPTEAFFGQGTRLTVV.

The chain is built from TRBV29-1 and TRBJ1-1; D not resolved. The CDR3 has 11 amino acids. Trimming took 1 base from V and 0 from J, leaving 0 bases between them. Germline CDR1 is SQVTM and CDR2 is ANQGSEA. CDR3 sequence: CSVEVNTEAFF. CDR3 coding DNA: TGCAGCGTTGAAGTGAACACTGAAGCTTTCTTT.

This clone was found once. The chain links TRBV9 to TRBJ2-2; TRBD1 matches 8 bases. CDR1 and CDR2 from the germline V gene are SGDLS and YYNGEE. Trimming cost V 0 bases and J 5 bases; bases outside gene matches: 6. The CDR3 totals 16 residues. The CDR3 DNA reads as TGTGCCAGCAGCGTAGGGGCAGGGGGCTTGACCGGGGAGCTGTTTTTT. Translated, it gives CASSVGAGGLTGELFF.

The chain recombines TRBV27 with TRBJ1-5; possible D gene TRBD1, 5 bases. V was cut by 3 bases and J by 7 bases, with 13 bases left in between. The CDR3 covers 14 residues. Germline CDR1 reads MNHEY; CDR2 reads SMNVEV (reference sequence). The CDR3 DNA sequence: TGTGCCAGCAGTTTGTTGAGGGGAAGCCAGCCCCAGCATTTT. Its protein product is CASSLLRGSQPQHF.

This clone was found once. V usage is TRBV9 and J usage is TRBJ2-5; D may match TRBD1 or TRBD2 (5 bases each). The CDR3 is 15 amino acids. Per the germline V gene, CDR1 is SGDLS and CDR2 is YYNGEE. The V end lost 3 bases, the J end lost 5 bases, and 17 bases lay between the germline ends. The CDR3 loop reads CASSATGTSGETQYF. The DNA of the CDR3 is TGTGCCAGCAGCGCGACCGGGACCTCGGGGGAGACCCAGTACTTC.

Worth noting for this clone: The identical CDR3 is also encoded by other nucleotide sequences in the sample. The chain recombines TRBV11-2 with TRBJ1-1; D possibly corresponds to TRBD1 (5 bases). Trimming stripped 2 bases from V and 2 bases from J, with 6 bases between. Germline assignment: CDR1 SGHAT and CDR2 FQNNGV. CDR3 length equals 13 residues. CDR3 loop: CASSLTGNTEAFF. CDR3 nucleotides: TGTGCCAGCAGCTTAACAGGAAACACTGAAGCTTTCTTT.

Regarding this clone: The sample has other DNA sequences that encode this CDR3 too. The V gene is TRBV11-2, the J gene TRBJ2-3; 11 bases align to TRBD2. There are 16 residues in the CDR3. Germline CDR1 and CDR2: SGHAT and FQNNGV. After removal of 5 bases from V and 3 bases from J, the junction contained 7 bases not matched to a gene. The CDR3 DNA reads TGTGCCAGCAGCGGAGGTAGCGGGGGGGTGACAGATACGCAGTATTTT. This translates into CASSGGSGGVTDTQYF.

The genes are TRBV7-9 and TRBJ2-7; 7 bases are a match to TRBD1. Germline V gives CDR1 SEHNR, CDR2 FQNEAQ (reference sequence). With V trimmed by 5 bases and J by 5 bases, 6 bases remained unmatched. The CDR3 contains 13 residues. The chain's CDR3 is CASSLGTVHEQYF. Here the CDR3 DNA reads TGTGCCAGCAGCCTAGGGACAGTCCACGAGCAGTACTTC.

J is TRBJ2-1 and V is TRBV10-3; possibly TRBD1 for D (6 bases). V was cut by 0 bases and J by 9 bases, with 12 bases left in between. CDR3 size: 14 residues. Germline V lookup: CDR1 ENHRY, CDR2 SYGVKD. The CDR3 sequence: CAISESMGAVEQFF. CDR3 sequence (DNA): TGTGCCATCAGTGAGTCAATGGGGGCGGTTGAGCAGTTCTTC.

The chain combines TRBV27 with TRBJ1-2; 11 bases agree with TRBD1. This CDR3 region has 15 residues. J lost 4 bases, V lost 5 bases, and 6 bases had no gene match. The V gene's germline CDR1 is MNHEY and CDR2 SMNVEV (reference sequence). CDR3 bases: TGTGCCAGCAGTACCAGGACAGGGGGCGTCTATGGCTACACCTTC. It encodes CASSTRTGGVYGYTF.

This clone was observed a single time. The chain is built from TRBV2 and TRBJ2-3, with D possibly being TRBD2 (7 bases). CDR1 is SNHLY and CDR2 is FYNNEI in the germline V gene. Trimming left V 4 bases short and J 3 bases short, with 11 bases between. The CDR3 totals 14 residues. The CDR3 here is CASSAGRGTDTQYF. The CDR3, as DNA: TGTGCCAGCAGTGCAGGGAGGGGGACAGATACGCAGTATTTT.

The chain is built from TRBV29-1 and TRBJ2-1; 9 bases line up with TRBD1. The V segment lost 1 base and the J segment 5 bases; nucleotides outside the gene matches: 9. In germline, CDR1 is SQVTM, CDR2 ANQGSEA. The CDR3 covers 16 residues. CDR3 in amino acids: CSVEGAGQGYDNEQFF. The CDR3 DNA reads as TGCAGCGTTGAAGGAGCTGGACAGGGGTATGACAATGAGCAGTTCTTC.

This chain joins TRBV6-9 and TRBJ1-2, with no clear D. V was cut by 3 bases and J by 6 bases, with 11 bases left in between. CDR1 is MNHGY and CDR2 is SVAAGI in the germline V gene. The CDR3 loop spans 13 amino acids. CDR3 amino acids: CASSYSRSHGYTF. The DNA for the CDR3 is TGTGCCAGCAGTTACTCCAGATCCCATGGCTACACCTTC.

The rearrangement uses TRBV7-3 and TRBJ1-4, with a weak D call TRBD1 (5 bases). CDR1 is SGHTA, CDR2 FQGTGA, per germline. V lost 0 bases and J 1 base, leaving 12 bases between the germline ends. The CDR3 runs to 17 residues. As DNA, the CDR3 is TGTGCCAGCAGCTTAACGAGGGGAGGGGAAACTAATGAAAAACTGTTTTTT. Amino acids: CASSLTRGGETNEKLFF.

The genes are TRBV28 and TRBJ2-3, with unresolved D. CDR3 size: 16 residues. The V and J ends lost 4 bases and 2 bases respectively, with 16 bases between them. Germline V CDR1 and CDR2: MDHEN, SYDVKM. CDR3: CASSSGRSIHTDTQYF. Here the CDR3 DNA reads TGTGCCAGCAGTTCCGGACGGTCGATTCACACAGATACGCAGTATTTT.

The chain carries TRBV28 and TRBJ2-7, with 14 bases matching TRBD2. Germline V gives CDR1 MDHEN, CDR2 SYDVKM. V gave up 3 bases and J gave up 3 bases; unmatched junction bases: 13. CDR3 length equals 19 residues. DNA of the CDR3: TGTGCCAGCAGTTTTAGCCGCTCGACTAGCGGGGGGGCTCTCTACGAGCAGTACTTC. Encoded protein: CASSFSRSTSGGALYEQYF.

The chain joins TRBV10-2 to TRBJ1-1; the D is unclear. This CDR3 has 14 residues. The ends were cut back, 8 bases at V and 0 bases at J, with 13 bases in the middle. In germline, CDR1 is WSHSY, CDR2 SAAADI. CDR3 loop: CASRSQNMNTEAFF. The CDR3 bases are TGCGCCAGCCGTTCCCAGAACATGAACACTGAAGCTTTCTTT.

This chain connects TRBV27 to TRBJ2-2; TRBD2 matches at 8 bases. The germline V gene encodes CDR1 MNHEY and CDR2 SMNVEV (reference sequence). The CDR3 contains 15 residues. Trimming removed 6 bases from V and 3 bases from J; junction bases left unmatched: 6. The CDR3 DNA reads as TGTGCCAGCAGCTCGGGGGGGAGTTACACCGGGGAGCTGTTTTTT. It translates to CASSSGGSYTGELFF.

This clone was counted between two and nine times. The gene calls are TRBV10-3 and TRBJ1-2; 7 nucleotides line up with TRBD1. Germline V CDR1 and CDR2: ENHRY, SYGVKD. With 4 bases clipped from V and 0 bases from J, the junction kept 11 bases outside the gene matches. This CDR3 has 17 residues. The chain's CDR3 is CAISGRQGAIANYGYTF. The CDR3 nucleotides read TGTGCCATCAGTGGCCGACAGGGCGCGATTGCTAACTATGGCTACACCTTC.

J is TRBJ1-2 and V is TRBV27, with TRBD1 matching 9 bases. J lost 5 bases, V lost 4 bases, and 8 bases had no gene match. The CDR3 length is 15 residues. CDR1 is MNHEY and CDR2 is SMNVEV in the germline V gene (reference sequence). The CDR3 sequence is CASSSARDRDYGYTF. The CDR3 nucleotides are TGTGCCAGCAGTTCTGCCCGGGACAGGGATTATGGCTACACCTTC.

This chain uses TRBV7-9 with TRBJ2-5, with TRBD2 identical over 7 bases. Per the germline V gene, CDR1 is SEHNR and CDR2 is FQNEAQ (reference sequence). The trim removed 5 bases at V and 11 bases at J, leaving 17 bases unmatched. CDR3 size: 15 residues. DNA of the CDR3: TGTGCCAGCAGCGGAATTACCGGGGATGCGGGGGAGCAGTACTTC. Protein product: CASSGITGDAGEQYF. Together with reference TRBV7-9 and TRBJ2-5, the CDR3 gives the full variable domain: DTGVSQNPRHKITKRGQNVTFRCDPISEHNRLYWYRQTLGQGPEFLTYFQNEAQLEKSRLLSDRFSAERPKGSFSTLEIQRTEQGDSAMYLCASSGITGDAGEQYFGPGTRLLVL.